The subject of this entry is one T cell receptor beta chain. The entry originates in a study of T cells in localized non-small cell lung cancer. Assay used: immunoSEQ multiplex PCR; TCRdb lists only in-frame clones, some missing. Of some 8,200 clones in the sample, roughly 59% are singletons; the top ten hold around 8%. Between the trimmed V and J ends, which lost 4 bases and 1 base, there was a span of 11 bases. Germline values: CDR1 LNHDA, CDR2 SQIVND (reference sequence). The CDR3 contains 15 residues. The sequence was obtained from a male donor aged 60 or over with stage I squamous cell lung carcinoma. This chain links TRBV19 with TRBJ1-5; no clear D gene. This material consisted of lymph node tissue, taken before any cancer treatment. This CDR3 reads CASSSVLLSNQPQHF. The CDR3 coding sequence is TGTGCCAGTAGTAGTGTTCTGTTGAGCAATCAGCCCCAGCATTTT.